This paragraph covers one TCR beta chain sequence. This sample was included in a study of blood T cell repertoires in COVID-19. On the study more broadly: T cells, B-cell-depleted T cells, or PBMCs provided the cDNA or gDNA that served as material.

This CDR3 has 12 residues. In germline, CDR1 is LGHDT, CDR2 YNNKEL (reference sequence). V was trimmed by 4 bases and J by 12 bases, leaving 15 bases between them. Original handling: Amplification from reference gene primers served as the basis for estimated nucleated cell counts. Only in-frame clones appear in the TCRdb table, and some are missing; sequencing was by immunoSEQ multiplex PCR. D and trimming come from the DNA, and the V and J calls and clone size come from that table. Of 390,000 or so clones in the sample, around nine tenths are singletons; the top ten hold roughly a tenth. Participant ages covered about 18 to 90 years across 20 to 30 US areas. Membership in each cohort depended on participant-reported clinical history.

The origin of this receptor is a woman between 50 and 59 years old who had recovered from COVID-19. Sequencing input: PBMCs or T cells enriched from blood (not recorded which). The chain is built from TRBV3-1 (or the pseudogene TRBV3-2) and TRBJ1-1; no clear D. CDR3 nucleotides: TGTGCCAGCAGCCCCTCAAGTAGATTGACTTTCTTT. This codes for CASSPSSRLTFF.